The rows below give T cell receptor beta chains drawn from one sample of a study of human T cells and chemical hapten exposure. TCRdb re-called the RACE reads with MiXCR, one entry per CDR3 protein. The table records some 360,000 distinct CDR3 sequences, roughly 5.3% of them present only once. Sequencing was performed on whole blood, taken in connection with sensitization to the hapten diphenylcyclopropenone (DPC). The receptors come from a woman between 45 and 65 years old with alopecia areata. Some clones in this sample may be carry-over from other donors' samples. CDR3s include the opening cysteine and the closing phenylalanine or tryptophan. D genes are given only for firm matches.

D gene: TRBD1; V gene: TRBV6-5; J gene: TRBJ1-2; CDR3 protein: CASSLRTGENYGYTF
D gene: .; V gene: TRBV4-1; J gene: TRBJ1-2; CDR3 protein: CASSLDLRIDGYTF
D gene: .; V gene: TRBV7-3; J gene: TRBJ2-1; CDR3 protein: CASSQAVGDEQFF
D gene: .; V gene: TRBV7-9; J gene: TRBJ2-7; CDR3 protein: CASSHRVGRQYF
D gene: TRBD1; V gene: TRBV10-3; J gene: TRBJ1-6; CDR3 protein: CAISADRVSYNSPLHF
D gene: .; V gene: TRBV29-1; J gene: TRBJ2-1; CDR3 protein: CSVGSSADNEQFF
D gene: TRBD2; V gene: TRBV28; J gene: TRBJ2-5; CDR3 protein: CASRHSGAQGKTQYF
D gene: TRBD1; V gene: TRBV10-3; J gene: TRBJ1-3; CDR3 protein: CAISEGQGSSGNTIYF
D gene: .; V gene: TRBV5-1; J gene: TRBJ1-1; CDR3 protein: CASSLEFGGNTEAFF
D gene: .; V gene: TRBV4-3; J gene: TRBJ2-3; CDR3 protein: CASSQDHLFIGTQYF
D gene: TRBD1; V gene: TRBV5-5; J gene: TRBJ2-1; CDR3 protein: CASSSGQGSYNEQFF
D gene: TRBD1; V gene: TRBV3-1; J gene: TRBJ1-5; CDR3 protein: CASSRAGGQPQHF
D gene: .; V gene: TRBV6-1; J gene: TRBJ2-7; CDR3 protein: CASSELTYEQYF
D gene: .; V gene: TRBV19; J gene: TRBJ2-7; CDR3 protein: CASSIGITFYEQYF
D gene: .; V gene: TRBV29-1; J gene: TRBJ2-7; CDR3 protein: CSVEERGGGSNEQYF
D gene: .; V gene: TRBV15; J gene: TRBJ1-2; CDR3 protein: CATSRPGTGMGGYTF
D gene: .; V gene: TRBV6-6; J gene: TRBJ2-3; CDR3 protein: CASSSPHGGGTDTQYF
D gene: .; V gene: TRBV7-9; J gene: TRBJ2-6; CDR3 protein: CASSTTSGANVLTF
D gene: .; V gene: TRBV12-3/TRBV12-4; J gene: TRBJ2-2; CDR3 protein: CASSPSGELFF
D gene: .; V gene: TRBV7-2; J gene: TRBJ2-4; CDR3 protein: CASSFTTGLAKNIQYF
D gene: TRBD1; V gene: TRBV2; J gene: TRBJ1-1; CDR3 protein: CASLRDRVNTEAFF
D gene: TRBD2; V gene: TRBV6-2/TRBV6-3; J gene: TRBJ2-1; CDR3 protein: CASSTGGLINEQFF
D gene: TRBD2; V gene: TRBV10-3; J gene: TRBJ2-1; CDR3 protein: CAISGGGANEQFF
D gene: .; V gene: TRBV7-2; J gene: TRBJ2-1; CDR3 protein: CASSLALLDNEQFF
D gene: .; V gene: TRBV5-6; J gene: TRBJ2-3; CDR3 protein: CASSLASPSTDTQYF
D gene: .; V gene: TRBV29-1; J gene: TRBJ1-1; CDR3 protein: CSVLFTEAFF
D gene: .; V gene: TRBV28; J gene: TRBJ1-1; CDR3 protein: CATLTVAPQIAEAFF
D gene: TRBD2; V gene: TRBV3-1; J gene: TRBJ2-3; CDR3 protein: CASAPRSERGGIFFSTQYF
D gene: TRBD2; V gene: TRBV9; J gene: TRBJ2-3; CDR3 protein: CASSVAGAGGPTDTQYF
D gene: TRBD2; V gene: TRBV10-3; J gene: TRBJ2-1; CDR3 protein: CAINRAGGHEQFF
D gene: .; V gene: TRBV5-1; J gene: TRBJ1-4; CDR3 protein: CASSLNEAGREKLFF
D gene: TRBD2; V gene: TRBV2; J gene: TRBJ2-3; CDR3 protein: CASSEGRLAGSTDTQYF
D gene: .; V gene: TRBV4-2; J gene: TRBJ1-5; CDR3 protein: CASSQDGHVGPQHF
D gene: .; V gene: TRBV29-1; J gene: TRBJ1-1; CDR3 protein: CSVEVYGAEAFF
D gene: TRBD1; V gene: TRBV20-1; J gene: TRBJ2-7; CDR3 protein: CSARGLEGQGSHEQYF
D gene: .; V gene: TRBV10-3; J gene: TRBJ2-7; CDR3 protein: CAISESFTGEQYF
D gene: .; V gene: TRBV7-9; J gene: TRBJ2-3; CDR3 protein: CASSPLQDIRTDTQYF
D gene: .; V gene: TRBV7-9; J gene: TRBJ2-7; CDR3 protein: CASSDHFYYEQYF